The 25 T cell receptor beta chains in this list originate from one sample, sequenced in a study of OX40 agonist ivuxolimab in advanced cancers. Only in-frame clones appear in the TCRdb table, and some are missing; sequencing was by immunoSEQ multiplex PCR. The profile shows 70,000 to 80,000 clones, more than 65% of them singletons. Specimen: CD4+ or CD8+ T cells sorted from blood, collected in a trial of the OX40 agonist ivuxolimab. The receptors come from an adult with an advanced solid tumor such as melanoma, head and neck, liver or kidney cancer.

In this sample, this clone turned up a few times. V is TRBV14 and J is TRBJ2-7; D not resolved. CDR3 length equals 11 residues. Germline values: CDR1 SGHDN, CDR2 FVKESK. V dropped 3 bases and J dropped 0 bases, with 0 bases sitting between them. The CDR3 is CASSHSYEQYF. As DNA, the CDR3 is TGTGCCAGCAGCCACTCCTACGAGCAGTACTTC.

This sequence joins TRBV5-1 and TRBJ2-1, with D perhaps matching TRBD1 (6 bases). Per germline, CDR1 SGHRS and CDR2 YFSETQ. The CDR3 has 16 residues. The ends were cut back, 4 bases at V and 2 bases at J, with 16 bases in the middle. CDR3 nucleotides: TGCGCCAGCAGCCATCTCCGGGACAATCCCTACAATGAGCAGTTCTTC. It yields the protein CASSHLRDNPYNEQFF.

Points on this clone: The same CDR3 can be traced to other DNA sequences in this sample. The V and J genes are TRBV27 and TRBJ2-3, with TRBD1 as a possible D gene (5 bases). Germline assignment: CDR1 MNHEY and CDR2 SMNVEV (reference sequence). This CDR3 has 14 amino acids. V was cut by 5 bases and J by 1 base, with 10 bases left in between. This CDR3 reads CASSADRRTDTQYF. The CDR3 region has the DNA TGTGCCAGCAGTGCCGACAGACGCACAGATACGCAGTATTTT.

This chain connects TRBV4-1 to TRBJ1-2, with no clear D. Trimming left V 6 bases short and J 5 bases short, with 7 bases between. CDR1 and CDR2 (germline): MGHRA, YSYEKL. The CDR3 has 11 residues. In DNA form, the CDR3 reads TGCGCCAGCAGTCAAAGTTATGGCTACACCTTC. It is translated as CASSQSYGYTF.

J is TRBJ2-7 and V is TRBV6-1; D tentatively reads TRBD1 or TRBD2 (6 bases each). V gave up 8 bases and J gave up 2 bases, with 16 bases separating them. The germline V gene has CDR1 MNHNS and CDR2 SASEGT. The CDR3 covers 14 residues. CDR3 amino acids: CASEQGGSAYEQYF. CDR3 coding DNA: TGTGCCAGCGAACAAGGGGGGTCAGCCTACGAGCAGTACTTC.

V usage is TRBV10-3 and J usage is TRBJ2-1; weak D call: TRBD2 (5 bases). The CDR3 has 12 amino acids. Germline CDR1 ENHRY, CDR2 SYGVKD. With 9 bases removed from V and 4 bases from J, the gap between germline ends came to 10 bases. The CDR3 DNA follows: TGTGCCATTAAGGAGGAATACAATGAGCAGTTCTTC. Translating it yields CAIKEEYNEQFF.

For this clone: Germline and junction disagree at one end, which may indicate a read error. The J gene is TRBJ1-1, the V gene TRBV6-6; no definite D call. The CDR3 runs to 14 residues. CDR1 MNHNY and CDR2 SVGAGI come from the germline V gene (reference sequence). As DNA, the CDR3 is TGTGCCAGCATTTACTCCCCGGAGTACACTGAAGCTTTCTTT. It is translated as CASIYSPEYTEAFF.

This clone was counted between two and nine times. The J gene is TRBJ2-1, the V gene TRBV7-2; either TRBD1 or TRBD2 may supply D (6 bases each). Trimming took off 2 bases at V and 7 bases at J, with 21 bases between the two ends. The germline V gene encodes CDR1 SGHTA and CDR2 FQGNSA. This CDR3 region has 17 residues. This chain's CDR3 is CASSLNGGTQPGNEQFF. The CDR3 coding sequence is TGTGCCAGCAGCTTAAATGGCGGGACACAACCAGGGAATGAGCAGTTCTTC.

V usage is TRBV19 and J usage is TRBJ1-5; D is perhaps TRBD1 (5 bases). CDR1 is LNHDA and CDR2 is SQIVND in the germline V gene (reference sequence). V was cut by 3 bases and J by 3 bases, with 15 bases left in between. The CDR3 length is 16 residues. The CDR3 region is CASSMGGSAFNQPQHF. The CDR3 DNA is TGTGCCAGTAGTATGGGGGGATCGGCCTTCAATCAGCCCCAGCATTTT. The full variable domain, with the rest looked up from reference TRBV19 and TRBJ1-5, is DGGITQSPKYLFRKEGQNVTLSCEQNLNHDAMYWYRQDPGQGLRLIYYSQIVNDFQKGDIAEGYSVSREKKESFPLTVTSAQKNPTAFYLCASSMGGSAFNQPQHFGDGTRLSIL.

The rearrangement links TRBV7-9 to TRBJ1-6; D gene ambiguous. With 2 bases removed from V and 10 bases from J, the gap between germline ends came to 21 bases. Germline CDR1 and CDR2: SEHNR and FQNEAQ (reference sequence). The CDR3 totals 17 residues. This CDR3 reads CASSLSRASTEKSPLHF. The CDR3, as DNA: TGTGCCAGCAGCTTATCCCGAGCGTCGACTGAGAAATCACCCCTCCACTTT.

For the CDR3, the DNA is TGTGCCAGCAGCCGTTCCGGGGGGGCCTCCGAGCAGTTCTTC. Protein sequence: CASSRSGGASEQFF. The chain employs TRBV11-1 and TRBJ2-1; 8 bases fit TRBD2. The V segment lost 5 bases and the J segment 10 bases; nucleotides outside the gene matches: 10. The CDR3 extends over 14 amino acids. CDR1 is SGHAT and CDR2 is FQDESV in the germline V gene (reference sequence).

The rearrangement uses TRBV15 and TRBJ2-1; 7 bases match TRBD1. The germline gives CDR1 LNHNV, CDR2 YYDKDF (reference sequence). With V trimmed by 0 bases and J by 8 bases, 4 bases remained unmatched. This CDR3 has 14 amino acids. As DNA, the CDR3 is TGTGCCACCAGCAGAGATAACCAGGGGGATGAGCAGTTCTTC. As protein: CATSRDNQGDEQFF.

This clone was observed a handful of times. This chain uses TRBV7-2 with TRBJ2-7; D could derive from TRBD1 or TRBD2 (5 bases each). The CDR3 is 15 residues long. Trimming cost V 2 bases and J 2 bases, with 13 bases left between them. Germline CDR1 reads SGHTA; CDR2 reads FQGNSA. CDR3 nucleotide sequence: TGTGCCAGCAGCTTAAGAGGGGAGAGGGCCTACGAGCAGTACTTC. Protein product: CASSLRGERAYEQYF.

The J gene is TRBJ1-6, the V gene TRBV29-1; no clear D. V was pared by 5 bases and J by 11 bases, with 7 bases between. The CDR3 runs to 10 residues. Germline-derived CDR1 and CDR2 are SQVTM and ANQGSEA. CDR3 coding DNA: TGCAGCGTTTTCTCCCCACCCCTCCACTTT. Residues: CSVFSPPLHF.

The chain recombines TRBV7-9 with TRBJ1-2; unclear D gene. Trimming stripped 0 bases from V and 6 bases from J, with 11 bases between. Germline CDR1 is SEHNR and CDR2 is FQNEAQ (reference sequence). CDR3 length: 14 amino acids. The DNA of the CDR3 is TGTGCCAGCAGCTTAGCGCTGGGATATGATGGCTACACCTTC. Protein: CASSLALGYDGYTF. Full variable domain (outside the CDR3, taken from reference TRBV7-9 and TRBJ1-2): DTGVSQNPRHKITKRGQNVTFRCDPISEHNRLYWYRQTLGQGPEFLTYFQNEAQLEKSRLLSDRFSAERPKGSFSTLEIQRTEQGDSAMYLCASSLALGYDGYTFGSGTRLTVV.

The genes are TRBV19 and TRBJ2-2; D is ambiguous. Trimming took 7 bases from V and 3 from J, leaving 15 bases between them. CDR3 length: 15 amino acids. The germline CDR1 and CDR2 sequences are LNHDA and SQIVND (reference sequence). The CDR3 sequence is CASTPGLRYTGELFF. In nucleotides, the CDR3 is TGTGCCAGTACCCCCGGGTTGAGGTACACCGGGGAGCTGTTTTTT.

This clone was counted ten times or more. The chain uses TRBV11-2 and TRBJ2-1, with D possibly TRBD2 on 6 matching bases. There are 16 residues in the CDR3. Trimming shortened V by 1 base and J by 9 bases, and 19 bases separated the two germline ends. Germline assignment: CDR1 SGHAT and CDR2 FQNNGV. In DNA form, the CDR3 reads TGTGCCAGCAGCTTAGTTAGTGGGCTGGGGGGAGGTGAGCAGTTCTTC. As protein: CASSLVSGLGGGEQFF.

This clone has more than one count but fewer than ten. The V and J genes are TRBV7-2 and TRBJ1-4; TRBD1 matches 10 bases. CDR1 is SGHTA and CDR2 is FQGNSA in the germline V gene. There are 16 residues in the CDR3. The J segment lost 0 bases and the V segment lost 4 bases, leaving 2 bases of the junction unmatched. CDR3 sequence: CASSSGTGATNEKLFF. Written as DNA, the CDR3 is TGTGCCAGCAGCTCCGGGACAGGGGCAACTAATGAAAAACTGTTTTTT.

The chain joins TRBV5-4 to TRBJ2-6, with 7 bases fitting TRBD1. The CDR3 spans 16 residues. CDR1 is SGHNT and CDR2 is YYREEE in the germline V gene (reference sequence). V lost 4 bases, J lost 0 bases, and 4 bases stayed unmatched. The DNA for the CDR3 is TGTGCCAGCAGCCCGGGACAGAGCTCTGGGGCCAACGTCCTGACTTTC. It encodes CASSPGQSSGANVLTF. The full variable domain, its missing parts supplied by reference TRBV5-4 and TRBJ2-6, is ETGVTQSPTHLIKTRGQQVTLRCSSQSGHNTVSWYQQALGQGPQFIFQYYREEENGRGNFPPRFSGLQFPNYSSELNVNALELDDSALYLCASSPGQSSGANVLTFGAGSRLTVL.

This rearrangement joins TRBV15 to TRBJ2-7, with TRBD1 matching over 9 bases. From germline, CDR1 is LNHNV and CDR2 YYDKDF (reference sequence). The CDR3 runs to 16 residues. The V gene end was trimmed by 0 bases and the J gene end by 2 bases; junction bases not matched to a gene: 5. The CDR3 DNA reads TGTGCCACCAGCAGAGATAAGGACAGGGGAGCCTACGAGCAGTACTTC. This codes for CATSRDKDRGAYEQYF.

The CDR3 loop is CASSWVSGADEQYF. The CDR3, as DNA: TGTGCCAGCAGTTGGGTTAGCGGGGCTGACGAGCAGTACTTC. The rearrangement uses TRBV6-5 and TRBJ2-7, with 8 bases lining up with TRBD2. Germline lookup yields CDR1 MNHEY and CDR2 SVGAGI. The CDR3 consists of 14 residues. V trimming: 4 bases; J trimming: 5 bases; junction bases outside the gene matches: 7.

V usage is TRBV29-1 and J usage is TRBJ2-1; D uncertain. Trimming shortened V by 7 bases and J by 0 bases, and 10 bases separated the two germline ends. In germline, CDR1 is SQVTM, CDR2 ANQGSEA. CDR3 length equals 13 residues. This CDR3 reads CSGRSSSYNEQFF. In DNA, the CDR3 is TGCAGCGGAAGATCTAGCTCCTACAATGAGCAGTTCTTC.

The chain couples TRBV6-5 to TRBJ1-5, with D possibly TRBD1 on 5 matching bases. This CDR3 has 15 amino acids. Germline loops: CDR1 MNHEY, CDR2 SVGAGI. V was cut by 7 bases and J by 5 bases, with 18 bases left in between. The CDR3 nucleotides are TGTGCCAGCACCCTGCTTCAGGGTTTCGATCAGCCCCAGCATTTT. Protein sequence: CASTLLQGFDQPQHF.

V is TRBV6-4 and J is TRBJ1-5, with D unresolved. With 6 bases removed from V and 4 bases from J, the gap between germline ends came to 10 bases. Germline loops: CDR1 MRHNA, CDR2 SNTAGT. This CDR3 region has 13 residues. The CDR3 here is CASSVQGNQPQHF. In DNA form, the CDR3 reads TGTGCCAGCAGCGTACAAGGAAATCAGCCCCAGCATTTT.

This clone was picked up a small number of times. This sequence joins TRBV29-1 and TRBJ2-7, with D hard to call. Germline V gene data show CDR1 as SQVTM and CDR2 as ANQGSEA. With 0 bases removed from V and 1 base from J, the gap between germline ends came to 4 bases. The CDR3 spans 12 residues. The CDR3 sequence: CSVEDRSYEQYF. CDR3 DNA sequence: TGCAGCGTTGAAGACAGGTCCTACGAGCAGTACTTC.